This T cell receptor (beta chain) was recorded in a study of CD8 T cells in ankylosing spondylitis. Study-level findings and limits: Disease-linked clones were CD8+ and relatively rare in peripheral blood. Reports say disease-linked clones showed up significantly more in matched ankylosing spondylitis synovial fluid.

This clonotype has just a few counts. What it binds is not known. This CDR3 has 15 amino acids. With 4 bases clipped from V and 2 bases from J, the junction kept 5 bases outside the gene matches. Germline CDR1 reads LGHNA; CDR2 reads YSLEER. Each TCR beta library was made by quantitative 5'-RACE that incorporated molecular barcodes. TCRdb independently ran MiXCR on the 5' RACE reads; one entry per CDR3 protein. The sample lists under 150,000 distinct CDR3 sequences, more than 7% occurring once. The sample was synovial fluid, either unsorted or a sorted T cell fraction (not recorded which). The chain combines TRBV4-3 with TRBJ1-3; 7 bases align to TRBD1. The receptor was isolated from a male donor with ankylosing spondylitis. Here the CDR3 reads CASSLAGTAGNTIYF. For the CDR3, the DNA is TGCGCCAGCAGCCTGGCCGGGACAGCTGGAAACACCATATATTTT.